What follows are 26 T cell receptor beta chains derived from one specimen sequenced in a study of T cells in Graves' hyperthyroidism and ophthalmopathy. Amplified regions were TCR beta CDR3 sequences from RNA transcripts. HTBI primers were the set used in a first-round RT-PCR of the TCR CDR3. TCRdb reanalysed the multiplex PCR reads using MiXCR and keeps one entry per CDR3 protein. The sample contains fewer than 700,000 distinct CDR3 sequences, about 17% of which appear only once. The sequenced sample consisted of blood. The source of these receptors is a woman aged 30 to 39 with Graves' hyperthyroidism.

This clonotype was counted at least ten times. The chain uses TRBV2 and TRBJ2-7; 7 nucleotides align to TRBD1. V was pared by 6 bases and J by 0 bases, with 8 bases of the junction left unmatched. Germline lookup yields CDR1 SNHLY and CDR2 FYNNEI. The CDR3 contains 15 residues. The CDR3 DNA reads TGTGCCAGCAGGCCCGGGACAGCGATCTCCTACGAGCAGTACTTC. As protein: CASRPGTAISYEQYF. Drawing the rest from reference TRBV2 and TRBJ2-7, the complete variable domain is EPEVTQTPSHQVTQMGQEVILRCVPISNHLYFYWYRQILGQKVEFLVSFYNNEISEKSEIFDDQFSVERPDGSNFTLKIRSTKLEDSAMYFCASRPGTAISYEQYFGPGTRLTVT.

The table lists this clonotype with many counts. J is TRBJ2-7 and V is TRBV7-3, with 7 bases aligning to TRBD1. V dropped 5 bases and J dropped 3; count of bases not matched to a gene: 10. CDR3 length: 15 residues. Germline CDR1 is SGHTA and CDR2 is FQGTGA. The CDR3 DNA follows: TGTGCCAGCAGCCTAGCAGGGGACAGAGTCTACGAGCAGTACTTC. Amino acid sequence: CASSLAGDRVYEQYF. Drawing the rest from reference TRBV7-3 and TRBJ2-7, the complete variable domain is GAGVSQTPSNKVTEKGKYVELRCDPISGHTALYWYRQSLGQGPEFLIYFQGTGAADDSGLPNDRFFAVRPEGSVSTLKIQRTERGDSAVYLCASSLAGDRVYEQYFGPGTRLTVT.

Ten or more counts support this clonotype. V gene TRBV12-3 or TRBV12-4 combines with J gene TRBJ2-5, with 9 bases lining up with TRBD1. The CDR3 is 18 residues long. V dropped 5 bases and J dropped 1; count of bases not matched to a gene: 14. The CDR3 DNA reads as TGTGCCAGCAGTCCCATGGTCGCCGGGACAGGGTCCCAAGAGACCCAGTACTTC. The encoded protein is CASSPMVAGTGSQETQYF.

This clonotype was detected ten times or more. The CDR3 nucleotides are TGTGCCAGCAGTGGCGGGAGGGTGAACTATGGCTACACCTTC. It is translated as CASSGGRVNYGYTF. The J gene is TRBJ1-2, the V gene TRBV2; the D is unclear. Germline CDR1 and CDR2: SNHLY and FYNNEI. The CDR3 extends over 14 amino acids. The ends were cut back, 4 bases at V and 2 bases at J, with 11 bases in the middle.

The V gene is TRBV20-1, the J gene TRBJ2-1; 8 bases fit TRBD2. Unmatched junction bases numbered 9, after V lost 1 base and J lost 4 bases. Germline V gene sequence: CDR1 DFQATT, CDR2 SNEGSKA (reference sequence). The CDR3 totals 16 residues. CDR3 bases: TGCAGTGCTAGAGTTTTGTTAGGACTAGCATACAATGAGCAGTTCTTC. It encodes CSARVLLGLAYNEQFF.

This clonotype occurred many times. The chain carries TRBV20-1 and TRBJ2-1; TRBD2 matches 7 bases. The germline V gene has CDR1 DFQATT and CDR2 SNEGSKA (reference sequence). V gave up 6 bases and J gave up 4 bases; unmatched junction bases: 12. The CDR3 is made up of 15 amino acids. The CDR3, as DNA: TGCAGTGCATCCAGTACCGGGAGGCGGTACAATGAGCAGTTCTTC. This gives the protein CSASSTGRRYNEQFF.

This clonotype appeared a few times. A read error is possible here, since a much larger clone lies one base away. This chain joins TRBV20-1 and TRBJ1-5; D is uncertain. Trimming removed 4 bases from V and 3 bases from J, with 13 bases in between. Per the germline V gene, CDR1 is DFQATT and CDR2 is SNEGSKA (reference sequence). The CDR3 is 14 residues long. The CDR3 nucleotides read TGCAGTGCTAAAGGTGGGGTGGACAATCAGCCCCAGCATTTT. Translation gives CSAKGGVDNQPQHF.

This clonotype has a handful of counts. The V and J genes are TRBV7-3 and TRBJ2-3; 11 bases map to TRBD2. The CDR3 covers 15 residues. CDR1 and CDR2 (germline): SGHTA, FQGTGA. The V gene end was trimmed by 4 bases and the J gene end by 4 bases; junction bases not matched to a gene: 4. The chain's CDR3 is CASSSSGRTSDTQYF. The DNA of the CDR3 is TGTGCCAGCAGCTCTAGCGGGAGGACTTCAGATACGCAGTATTTT. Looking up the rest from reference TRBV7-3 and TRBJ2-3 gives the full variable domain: GAGVSQTPSNKVTEKGKYVELRCDPISGHTALYWYRQSLGQGPEFLIYFQGTGAADDSGLPNDRFFAVRPEGSVSTLKIQRTERGDSAVYLCASSSSGRTSDTQYFGPGTRLTVL.

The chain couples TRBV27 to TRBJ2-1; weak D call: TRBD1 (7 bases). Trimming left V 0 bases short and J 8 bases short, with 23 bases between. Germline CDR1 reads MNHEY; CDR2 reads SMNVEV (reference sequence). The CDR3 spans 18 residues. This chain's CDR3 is CASSLSSLRDRRYDEQFF. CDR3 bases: TGTGCCAGCAGTTTATCGAGTTTGCGGGACAGAAGATACGATGAGCAGTTCTTC.

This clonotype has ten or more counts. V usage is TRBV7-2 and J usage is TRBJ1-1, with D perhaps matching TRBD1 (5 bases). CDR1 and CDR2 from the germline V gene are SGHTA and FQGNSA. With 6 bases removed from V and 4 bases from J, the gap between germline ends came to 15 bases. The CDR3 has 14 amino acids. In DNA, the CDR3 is TGTGCCAGCAGTCTAACCCTGGGGGGCACTGAAGCTTTCTTT. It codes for CASSLTLGGTEAFF.

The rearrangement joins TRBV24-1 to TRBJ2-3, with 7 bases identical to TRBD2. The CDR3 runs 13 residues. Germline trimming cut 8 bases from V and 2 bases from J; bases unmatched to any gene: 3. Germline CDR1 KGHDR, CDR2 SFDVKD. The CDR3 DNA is TGTGCCACCATGGGGACTAACACAGATACGCAGTATTTT. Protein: CATMGTNTDTQYF.

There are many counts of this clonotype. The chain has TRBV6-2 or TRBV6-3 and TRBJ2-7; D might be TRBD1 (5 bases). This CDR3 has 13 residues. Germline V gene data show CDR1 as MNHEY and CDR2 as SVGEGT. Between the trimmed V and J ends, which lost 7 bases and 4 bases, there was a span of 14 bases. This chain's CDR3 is CASKVTAKYEQYF. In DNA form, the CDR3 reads TGTGCCAGCAAGGTGACAGCAAAATACGAGCAGTACTTC.

The CDR3 sequence is CASRLGGGIQYF. The CDR3 DNA reads TGTGCCAGCAGACTTGGAGGTGGCATTCAGTACTTC. The chain is built from TRBV7-9 and TRBJ2-4, with D perhaps TRBD2 (5 bases). Germline V CDR1 and CDR2: SEHNR, FQNEAQ (reference sequence). V was clipped by 6 bases and J by 9 bases, with 12 bases between them. The CDR3 length is 12 residues.

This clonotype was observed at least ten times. CDR3 DNA: TGTGCCAGCAGTTACTCCGGGACAGCCACCTACGAGCAGTACTTC. Protein product: CASSYSGTATYEQYF. V gene TRBV6-6 combines with J gene TRBJ2-7; 7 nucleotides match TRBD1. This CDR3 is built from 15 residues. V lost 0 bases to trimming and J lost 2 bases; unmatched junction nucleotides: 4. Germline CDR1 MNHNY, CDR2 SVGAGI (reference sequence).

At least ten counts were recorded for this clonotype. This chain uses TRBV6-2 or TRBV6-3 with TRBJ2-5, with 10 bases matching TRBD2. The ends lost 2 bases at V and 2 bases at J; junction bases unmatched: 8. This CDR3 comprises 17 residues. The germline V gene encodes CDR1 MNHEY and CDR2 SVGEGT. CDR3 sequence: CASSYPLGLAEQETQYF. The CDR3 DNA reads TGTGCCAGCAGTTACCCACTCGGACTAGCGGAACAAGAGACCCAGTACTTC.

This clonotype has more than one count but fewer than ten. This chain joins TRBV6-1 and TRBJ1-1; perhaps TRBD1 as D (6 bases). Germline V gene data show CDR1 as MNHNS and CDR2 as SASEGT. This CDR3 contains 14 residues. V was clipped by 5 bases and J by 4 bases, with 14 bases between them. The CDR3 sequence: CASSTERGSTEAFF. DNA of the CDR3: TGTGCCAGCAGTACCGAGAGGGGGAGCACTGAAGCTTTCTTT.

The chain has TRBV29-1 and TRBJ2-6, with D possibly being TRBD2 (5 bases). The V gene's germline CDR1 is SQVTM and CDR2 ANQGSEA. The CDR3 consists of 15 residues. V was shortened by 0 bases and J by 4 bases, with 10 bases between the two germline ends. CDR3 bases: TGCAGCGTTGAAGATAGAGACTACGGGGCCAACGTCCTGACTTTC. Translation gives CSVEDRDYGANVLTF. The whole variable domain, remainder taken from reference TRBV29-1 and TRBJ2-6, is SAVISQKPSRDICQRGTSLTIQCQVDSQVTMMFWYRQQPGQSLTLIATANQGSEATYESGFVIDKFPISRPNLTFSTLTVSNMSPEDSSIYLCSVEDRDYGANVLTFGAGSRLTVL.

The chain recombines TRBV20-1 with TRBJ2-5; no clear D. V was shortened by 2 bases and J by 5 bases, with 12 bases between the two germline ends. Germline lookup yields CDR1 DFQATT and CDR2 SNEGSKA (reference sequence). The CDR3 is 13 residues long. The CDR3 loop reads CSARPTGLETQYF. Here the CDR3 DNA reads TGCAGTGCTAGACCGACTGGCCTGGAGACCCAGTACTTC.

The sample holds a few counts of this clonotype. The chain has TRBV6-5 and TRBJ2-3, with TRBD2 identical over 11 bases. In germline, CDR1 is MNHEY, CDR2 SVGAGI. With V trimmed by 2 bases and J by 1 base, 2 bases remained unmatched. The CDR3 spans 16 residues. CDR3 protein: CASSYGSGRGTDTQYF. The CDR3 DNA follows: TGTGCCAGCAGTTACGGTAGCGGGAGGGGCACAGATACGCAGTATTTT.

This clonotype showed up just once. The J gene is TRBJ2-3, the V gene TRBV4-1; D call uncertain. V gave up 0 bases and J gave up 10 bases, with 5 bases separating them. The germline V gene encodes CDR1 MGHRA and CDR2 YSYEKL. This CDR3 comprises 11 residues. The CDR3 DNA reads TGCGCCAGCAGCCAAGACATCTCGCAGTATTTT. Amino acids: CASSQDISQYF.

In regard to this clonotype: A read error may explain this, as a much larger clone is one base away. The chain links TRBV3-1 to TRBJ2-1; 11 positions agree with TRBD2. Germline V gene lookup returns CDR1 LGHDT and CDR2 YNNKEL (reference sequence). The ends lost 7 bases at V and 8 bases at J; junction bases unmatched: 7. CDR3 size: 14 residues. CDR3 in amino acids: CASKQLAGAYEQFF. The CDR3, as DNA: TGTGCCAGCAAGCAACTAGCGGGAGCGTATGAGCAGTTCTTC.

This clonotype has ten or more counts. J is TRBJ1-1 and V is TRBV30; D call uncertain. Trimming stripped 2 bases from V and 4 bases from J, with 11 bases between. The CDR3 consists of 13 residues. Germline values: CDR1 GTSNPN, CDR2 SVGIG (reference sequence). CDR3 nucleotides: TGTGCCTGGAGTACCAGACGGATCACTGAAGCTTTCTTT. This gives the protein CAWSTRRITEAFF. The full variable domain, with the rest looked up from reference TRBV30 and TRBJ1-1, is SQTIHQWPATLVQPVGSPLSLECTVEGTSNPNLYWYRQAAGRGLQLLFYSVGIGQISSEVPQNLSASRPQDRQFILSSKKLLLSDSGFYLCAWSTRRITEAFFGQGTRLTVV.

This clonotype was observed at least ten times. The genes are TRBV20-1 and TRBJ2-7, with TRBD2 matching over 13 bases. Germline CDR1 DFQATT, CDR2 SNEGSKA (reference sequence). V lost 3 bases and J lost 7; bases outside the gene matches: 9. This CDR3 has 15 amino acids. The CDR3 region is CSASGLAGVLREQYF. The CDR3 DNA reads TGCAGTGCTAGTGGACTAGCGGGAGTTCTTAGGGAGCAGTACTTC.

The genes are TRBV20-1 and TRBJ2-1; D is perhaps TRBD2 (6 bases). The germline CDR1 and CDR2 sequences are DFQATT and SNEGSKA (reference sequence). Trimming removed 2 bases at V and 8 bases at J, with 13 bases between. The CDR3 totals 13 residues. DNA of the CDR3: TGCAGTGCTAGAAGACTAGGAGAAGATGAGCAGTTCTTC. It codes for CSARRLGEDEQFF.

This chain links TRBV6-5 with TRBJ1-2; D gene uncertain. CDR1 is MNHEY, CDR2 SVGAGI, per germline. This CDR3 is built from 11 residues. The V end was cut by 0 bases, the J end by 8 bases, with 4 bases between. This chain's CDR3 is CASSYSKGYTF. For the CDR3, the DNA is TGTGCCAGCAGTTACTCGAAAGGCTACACCTTC.

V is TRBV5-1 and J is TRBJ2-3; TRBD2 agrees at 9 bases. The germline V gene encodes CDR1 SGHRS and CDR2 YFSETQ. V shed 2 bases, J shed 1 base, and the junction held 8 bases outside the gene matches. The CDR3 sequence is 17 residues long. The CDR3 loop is CASSLGIAGVGTDTQYF. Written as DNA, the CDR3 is TGCGCCAGCAGCTTAGGGATAGCGGGAGTTGGCACAGATACGCAGTATTTT.